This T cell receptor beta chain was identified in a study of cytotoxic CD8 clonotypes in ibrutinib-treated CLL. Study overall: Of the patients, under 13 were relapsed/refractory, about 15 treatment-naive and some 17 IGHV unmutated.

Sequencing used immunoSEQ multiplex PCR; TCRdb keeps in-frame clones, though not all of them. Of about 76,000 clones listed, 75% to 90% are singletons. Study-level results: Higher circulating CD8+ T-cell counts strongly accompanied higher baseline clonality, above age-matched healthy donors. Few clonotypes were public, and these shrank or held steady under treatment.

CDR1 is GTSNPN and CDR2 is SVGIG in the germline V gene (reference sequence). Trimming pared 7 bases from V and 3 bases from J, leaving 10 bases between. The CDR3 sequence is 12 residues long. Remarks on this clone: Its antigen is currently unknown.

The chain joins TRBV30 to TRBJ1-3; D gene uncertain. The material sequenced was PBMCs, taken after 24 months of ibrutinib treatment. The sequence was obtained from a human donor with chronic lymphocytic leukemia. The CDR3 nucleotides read TGTGCCTCCGGCCAGGTTGGAAACACCATATATTTT. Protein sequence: CASGQVGNTIYF.